This T cell receptor (beta chain) was documented in a study of blood T cell repertoires in COVID-19. Study summary: Material from acute and convalescent COVID-19 was sourced from the United States, Italy and Spain. PBMCs, B-cell-depleted T cells, or T cells were the source of the cDNA or gDNA that made up the material.

In the original workflow: Reference gene primer amplification gave estimated nucleated cell counts. The table came from immunoSEQ multiplex PCR; TCRdb's copy has only in-frame clones and leaves some out. D and trimming come from the DNA, and the V and J calls and clone size come from that table. The table includes 360,000 or so clones, approximately 89% detected once. Germline V lookup: CDR1 SGHRS, CDR2 YFSETQ. The CDR3 is made up of 15 amino acids. Trimming took off 1 base at V and 5 bases at J, with 12 bases between the two ends. Seattle patients were enrolled during active infection and followed longitudinally.

V is TRBV5-1 and J is TRBJ1-4; D call uncertain. The TCR was taken from a woman in her fifties or sixties with COVID-19, enrolled during active disease. Sequenced: peripheral blood. The CDR3 sequence is CASSLSYGVNEKLFF. Here the CDR3 DNA reads TGCGCCAGCAGCTTGTCGTACGGGGTAAATGAAAAACTGTTTTTT.